The T cell receptor (beta chain) under discussion was sequenced for a study of CXCR3-negative and CXCR3-positive naive CD8 T cells. The study, taken as a whole, reports: In cryopreserved cells, CXCR3 expression partially decreased, and fresh PBMCs were used in most assays. CXCR3-positive naive cells carried more hydrophobic TRB CDR3s than CXCR3-negative ones.

Germline CDR1 and CDR2: MNHEY and SVGAGI. CDR3 length equals 12 residues. UMI-tagged TRB cDNA libraries were built via 5' RACE. Following a re-call of the 5' RACE reads, TCRdb has one entry per CDR3 protein and lacks DNA. Here the sample table reports about 57,000 distinct CDR3 sequences. Of note for this clonotype: Its specificity is unknown.

Sequenced sample: naive CXCR3+ CD8+ T cells from blood. Stated subset: CD45RO-CCR7+CD27+CD95- naive CD8+ T cells expressing CXCR3 (TNR3+). This sequence originates from a human donor in good health. Some clones in this sample may be carry-over from other donors' samples. The chain is built from TRBV6-5 and TRBJ1-1. The CDR3 reads CAIRDGNTEAFF.